The rows below give T cell receptor beta chains drawn from one sample of a study of T cells after yellow fever vaccination. In TCRdb, the 5' RACE reads were re-called with MiXCR into one record per CDR3 protein. The sample holds some 550,000 distinct CDR3 sequences, approximately 21% seen once. The source material was PBMCs, sampled 15 days after the yellow fever booster vaccination. These receptors all come from a young man who received the YFV17D yellow fever vaccine. Both conserved end residues are part of each CDR3.

length: 12
J: TRBJ2-7
V: TRBV20-1
CDR3: CSAESRIYEQYF

length: 13
J: TRBJ2-1
V: TRBV4-3
CDR3: CASSTSDYNEQFF

length: 15
J: TRBJ2-5
V: TRBV25-1
CDR3: CASSDPRLSQETQYF

length: 13
J: TRBJ2-7
V: TRBV20-1
CDR3: CSAQTLGGYEQYF

length: 17
J: TRBJ2-4
V: TRBV6-1
CDR3: CASSRPSSVEVKNIQYF

length: 14
J: TRBJ2-1
V: TRBV4-2
CDR3: CASSQEIYDNEQFF

length: 17
J: TRBJ2-3
V: TRBV10-2
CDR3: CASSESILAGVGDTQYF

length: 16
J: TRBJ2-3
V: TRBV19
CDR3: CASSISSGRFGDTQYF

length: 11
J: TRBJ2-1
V: TRBV25-1
CDR3: CASSDRAQQFF

length: 15
J: TRBJ2-4
V: TRBV5-4
CDR3: CASSLGVLAKNIQYF

length: 14
J: TRBJ2-7
V: TRBV20-1
CDR3: CSASRVARSYEQYF

length: 10
J: TRBJ2-1
V: TRBV20-1
CDR3: CSTGNNEQFF

length: 13
J: TRBJ2-5
V: TRBV10-3
CDR3: CAISEGLQETQYF

length: 16
J: TRBJ2-2
V: TRBV12-3/TRBV12-4
CDR3: CASSSGSVTSTGELFF

length: 15
J: TRBJ2-2
V: TRBV5-1
CDR3: CASSVIADNTGELFF

length: 15
J: TRBJ2-7
V: TRBV7-3
CDR3: CASSFAGGPAYEQYF

length: 14
J: TRBJ2-7
V: TRBV6-2/TRBV6-3
CDR3: CASRRAPSSYEQYF

length: 15
J: TRBJ2-1
V: TRBV12-3/TRBV12-4
CDR3: CASSTPGDSYNEQFF

length: 16
J: TRBJ2-3
V: TRBV7-2
CDR3: CASSSYGGRITDTQYF